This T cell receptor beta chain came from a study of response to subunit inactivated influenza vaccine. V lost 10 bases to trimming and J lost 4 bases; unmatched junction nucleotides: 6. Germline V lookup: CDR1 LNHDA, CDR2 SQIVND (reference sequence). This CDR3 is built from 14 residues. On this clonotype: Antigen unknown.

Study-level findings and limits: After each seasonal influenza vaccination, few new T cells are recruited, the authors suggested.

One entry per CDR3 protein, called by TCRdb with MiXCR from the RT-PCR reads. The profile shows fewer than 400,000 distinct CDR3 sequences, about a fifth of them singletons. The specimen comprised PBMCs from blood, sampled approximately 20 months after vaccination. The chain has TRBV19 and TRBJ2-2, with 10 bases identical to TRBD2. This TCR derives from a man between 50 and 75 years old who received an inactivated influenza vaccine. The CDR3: CATQREGPTGELFF. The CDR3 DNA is TGTGCCACCCAGCGGGAGGGCCCCACCGGGGAGCTGTTTTTT.